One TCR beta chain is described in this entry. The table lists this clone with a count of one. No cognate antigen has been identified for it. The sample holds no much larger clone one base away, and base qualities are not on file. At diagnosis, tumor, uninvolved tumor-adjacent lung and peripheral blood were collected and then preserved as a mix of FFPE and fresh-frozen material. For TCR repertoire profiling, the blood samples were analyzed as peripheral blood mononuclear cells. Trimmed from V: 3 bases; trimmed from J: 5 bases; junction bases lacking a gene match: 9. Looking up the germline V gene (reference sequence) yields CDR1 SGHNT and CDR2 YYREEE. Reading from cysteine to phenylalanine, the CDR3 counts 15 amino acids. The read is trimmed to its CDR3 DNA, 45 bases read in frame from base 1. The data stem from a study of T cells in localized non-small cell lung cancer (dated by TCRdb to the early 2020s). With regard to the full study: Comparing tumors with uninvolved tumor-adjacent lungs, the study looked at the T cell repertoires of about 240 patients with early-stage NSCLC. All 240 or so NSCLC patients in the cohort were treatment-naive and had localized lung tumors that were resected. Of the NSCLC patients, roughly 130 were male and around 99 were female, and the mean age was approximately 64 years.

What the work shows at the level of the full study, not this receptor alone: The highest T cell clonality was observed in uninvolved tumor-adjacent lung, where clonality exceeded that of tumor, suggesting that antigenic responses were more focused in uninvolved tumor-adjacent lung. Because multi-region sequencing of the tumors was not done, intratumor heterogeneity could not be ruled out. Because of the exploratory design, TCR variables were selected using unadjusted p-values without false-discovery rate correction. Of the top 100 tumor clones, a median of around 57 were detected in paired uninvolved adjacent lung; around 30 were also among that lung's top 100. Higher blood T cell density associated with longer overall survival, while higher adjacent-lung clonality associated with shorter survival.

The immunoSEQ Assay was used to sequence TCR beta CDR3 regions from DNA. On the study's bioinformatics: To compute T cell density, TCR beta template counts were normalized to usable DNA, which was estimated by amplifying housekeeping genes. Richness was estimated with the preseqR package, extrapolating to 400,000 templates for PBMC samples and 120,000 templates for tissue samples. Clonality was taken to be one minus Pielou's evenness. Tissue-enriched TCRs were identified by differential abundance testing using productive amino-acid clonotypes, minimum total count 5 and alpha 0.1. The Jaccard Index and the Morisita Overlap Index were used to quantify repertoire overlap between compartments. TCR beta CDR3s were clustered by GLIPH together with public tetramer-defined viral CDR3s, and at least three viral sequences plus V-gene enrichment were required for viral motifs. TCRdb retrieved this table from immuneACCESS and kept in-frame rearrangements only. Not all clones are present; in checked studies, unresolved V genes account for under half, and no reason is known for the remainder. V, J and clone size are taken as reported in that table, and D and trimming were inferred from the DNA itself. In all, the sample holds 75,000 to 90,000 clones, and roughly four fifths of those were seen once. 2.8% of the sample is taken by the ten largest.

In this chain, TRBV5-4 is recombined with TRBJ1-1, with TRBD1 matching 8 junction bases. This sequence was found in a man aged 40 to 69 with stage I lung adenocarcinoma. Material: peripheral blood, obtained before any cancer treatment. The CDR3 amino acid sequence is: CASSSGQGDRTEAFF. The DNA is TGTGCCAGCAGCTCCGGACAGGGCGATCGTACTGAAGCTTTCTTT.